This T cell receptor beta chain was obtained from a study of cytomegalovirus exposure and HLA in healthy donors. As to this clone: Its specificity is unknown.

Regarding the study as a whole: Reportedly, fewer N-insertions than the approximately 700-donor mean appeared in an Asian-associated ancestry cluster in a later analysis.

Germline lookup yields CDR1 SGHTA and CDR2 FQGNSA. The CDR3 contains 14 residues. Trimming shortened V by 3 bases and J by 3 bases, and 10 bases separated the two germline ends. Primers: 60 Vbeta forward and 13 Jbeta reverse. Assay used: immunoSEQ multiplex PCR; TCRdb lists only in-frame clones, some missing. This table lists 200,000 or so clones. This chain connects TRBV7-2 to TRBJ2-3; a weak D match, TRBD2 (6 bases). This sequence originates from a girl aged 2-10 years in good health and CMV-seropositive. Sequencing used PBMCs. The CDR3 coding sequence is TGTGCCAGCAGCTTCGGGAGCCCGACAGATACGCAGTATTTT. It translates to CASSFGSPTDTQYF.